This entry describes one T cell receptor (beta chain). This CDR3 is 12 amino acids long. V lost 5 bases and J 6 bases, leaving 8 bases between the germline ends. CDR1 and CDR2 (germline): SGHDN, FVKESK. Only in-frame clones appear in the TCRdb table, and some are missing; sequencing was by immunoSEQ multiplex PCR. The sample lists under 350,000 clones, roughly 91% seen once, with approximately 2% in the top ten. All recovered Cohort 3 donors got two negative PCRs, got clearance, or saw symptom resolution. The entry originates in a study of blood T cell repertoires in COVID-19. The sample taken for sequencing was PBMCs or T cells enriched from blood (not recorded which). The rearrangement joins TRBV14 to TRBJ2-1; weak D call: TRBD2 (6 bases). The clonotype comes from an older woman who had recovered from COVID-19. The CDR3 nucleotides are TGTGCCAGCAGCTGGGGAGGCAATGAGCAGTTCTTC. It yields the protein CASSWGGNEQFF. Combining the CDR3 with reference TRBV14 and TRBJ2-1 gives the whole variable domain EAGVTQFPSHSVIEKGQTVTLRCDPISGHDNLYWYRRVMGKEIKFLLHFVKESKQDESGMPNNRFLAERTGGTYSTLKVQPAELEDSGVYFCASSWGGNEQFFGPGTRLTVL.